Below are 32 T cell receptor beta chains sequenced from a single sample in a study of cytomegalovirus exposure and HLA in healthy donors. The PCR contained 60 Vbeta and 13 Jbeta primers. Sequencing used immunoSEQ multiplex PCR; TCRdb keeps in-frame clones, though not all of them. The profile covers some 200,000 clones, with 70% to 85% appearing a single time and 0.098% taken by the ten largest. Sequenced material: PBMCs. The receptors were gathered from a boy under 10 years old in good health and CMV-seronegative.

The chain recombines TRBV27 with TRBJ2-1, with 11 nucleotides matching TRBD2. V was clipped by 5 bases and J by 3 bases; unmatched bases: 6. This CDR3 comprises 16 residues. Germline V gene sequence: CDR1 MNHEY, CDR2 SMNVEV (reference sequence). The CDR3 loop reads CASSPQTSGGYNEQFF. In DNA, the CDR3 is TGTGCCAGCAGTCCCCAAACTAGCGGGGGCTACAATGAGCAGTTCTTC.

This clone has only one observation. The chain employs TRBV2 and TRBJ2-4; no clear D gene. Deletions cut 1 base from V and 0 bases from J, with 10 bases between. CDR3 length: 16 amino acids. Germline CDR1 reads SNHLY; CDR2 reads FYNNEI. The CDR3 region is CASSEVELLAKNIQYF. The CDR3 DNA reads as TGTGCCAGCAGTGAAGTTGAGCTTTTAGCCAAAAACATTCAGTACTTC.

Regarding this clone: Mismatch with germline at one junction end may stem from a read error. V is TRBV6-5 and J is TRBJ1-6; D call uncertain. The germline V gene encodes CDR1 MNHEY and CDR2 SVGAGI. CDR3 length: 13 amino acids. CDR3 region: CASSYSNNSPLHF. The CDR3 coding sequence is TGTGCCAGCAGTTACTCCAATAATTCACCCCTCCACTTT.

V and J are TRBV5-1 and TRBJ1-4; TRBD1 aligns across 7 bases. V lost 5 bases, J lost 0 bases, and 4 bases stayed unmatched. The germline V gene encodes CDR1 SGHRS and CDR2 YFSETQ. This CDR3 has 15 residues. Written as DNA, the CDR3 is TGCGCCAGCAGTCCGGACAGGTCAACTAATGAAAAACTGTTTTTT. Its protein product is CASSPDRSTNEKLFF.

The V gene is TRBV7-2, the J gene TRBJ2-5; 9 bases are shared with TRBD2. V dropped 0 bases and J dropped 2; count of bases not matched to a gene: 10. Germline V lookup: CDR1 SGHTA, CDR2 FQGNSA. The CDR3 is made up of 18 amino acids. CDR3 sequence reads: CASSLARGGGALQETQYF. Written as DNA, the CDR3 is TGTGCCAGCAGCTTAGCGCGCGGCGGGGGGGCCCTACAAGAGACCCAGTACTTC.

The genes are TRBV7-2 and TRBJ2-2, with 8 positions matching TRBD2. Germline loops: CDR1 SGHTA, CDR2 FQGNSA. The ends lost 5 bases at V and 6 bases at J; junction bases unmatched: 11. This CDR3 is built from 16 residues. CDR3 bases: TGTGCCAGCAGCCCCCGGCTGCTAGCGGGCGCCGGGGAGCTGTTTTTT. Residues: CASSPRLLAGAGELFF.

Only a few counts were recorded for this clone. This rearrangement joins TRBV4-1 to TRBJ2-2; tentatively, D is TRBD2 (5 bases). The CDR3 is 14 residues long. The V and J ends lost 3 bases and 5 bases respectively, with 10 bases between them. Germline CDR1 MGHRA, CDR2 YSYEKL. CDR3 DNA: TGCGCCAGCAGCCATCAACAGCGGACCGGGGAGCTGTTTTTT. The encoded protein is CASSHQQRTGELFF.

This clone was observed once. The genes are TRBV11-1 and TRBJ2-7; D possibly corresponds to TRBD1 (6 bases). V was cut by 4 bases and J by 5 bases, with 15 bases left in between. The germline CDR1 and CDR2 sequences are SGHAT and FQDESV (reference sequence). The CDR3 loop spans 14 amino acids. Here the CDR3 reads CASSSRDTQHEQYF. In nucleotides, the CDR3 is TGTGCCAGCAGCTCCCGGGACACTCAACACGAGCAGTACTTC.

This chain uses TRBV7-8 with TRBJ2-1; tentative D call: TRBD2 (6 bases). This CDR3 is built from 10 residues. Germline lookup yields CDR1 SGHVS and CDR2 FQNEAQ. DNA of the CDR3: TGTGTGGTCCGGGGGAATGAGCAGTTCTTC. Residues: CVVRGNEQFF.

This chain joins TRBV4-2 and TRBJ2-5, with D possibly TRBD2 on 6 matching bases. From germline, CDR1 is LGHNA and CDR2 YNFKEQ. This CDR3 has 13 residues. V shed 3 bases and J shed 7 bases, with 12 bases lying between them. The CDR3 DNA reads TGTGCCAGCAGCCAGGATACGCGGGGGACCCAGTACTTC. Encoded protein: CASSQDTRGTQYF.

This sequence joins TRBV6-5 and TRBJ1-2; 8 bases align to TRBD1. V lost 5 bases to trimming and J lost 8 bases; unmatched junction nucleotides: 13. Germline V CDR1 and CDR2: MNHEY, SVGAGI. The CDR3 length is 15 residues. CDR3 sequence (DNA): TGTGCCAGCAGTAGGACAGGGTACACGCTCGGCGGCTACACCTTC. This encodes CASSRTGYTLGGYTF.

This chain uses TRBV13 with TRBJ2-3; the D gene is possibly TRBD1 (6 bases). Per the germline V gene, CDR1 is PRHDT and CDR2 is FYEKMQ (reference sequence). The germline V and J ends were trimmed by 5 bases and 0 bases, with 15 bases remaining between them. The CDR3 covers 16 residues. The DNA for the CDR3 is TGTGCCAGCAGCCCACGGACAGCCTCTAGCACAGATACGCAGTATTTT. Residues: CASSPRTASSTDTQYF.

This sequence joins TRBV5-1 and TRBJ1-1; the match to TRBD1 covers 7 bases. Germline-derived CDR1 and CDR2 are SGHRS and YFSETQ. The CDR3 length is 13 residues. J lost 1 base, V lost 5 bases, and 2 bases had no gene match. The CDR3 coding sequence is TGCGCCAGCAGTGACAGGGCGAACACTGAAGCTTTCTTT. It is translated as CASSDRANTEAFF.

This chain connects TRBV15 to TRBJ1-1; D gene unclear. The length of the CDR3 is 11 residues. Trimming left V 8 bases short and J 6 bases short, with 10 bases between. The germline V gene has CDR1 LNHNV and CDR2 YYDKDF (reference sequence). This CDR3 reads CATGGISEAFF. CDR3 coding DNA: TGTGCCACCGGAGGGATCTCTGAAGCTTTCTTT.

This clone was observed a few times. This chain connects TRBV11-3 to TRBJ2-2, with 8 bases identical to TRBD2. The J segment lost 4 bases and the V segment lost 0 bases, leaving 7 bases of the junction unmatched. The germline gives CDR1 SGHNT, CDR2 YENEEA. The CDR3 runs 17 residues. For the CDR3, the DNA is TGTGCCAGCAGCTTAGACCCCGGGGGGGCAGGCACCGGGGAGCTGTTTTTT. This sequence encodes CASSLDPGGAGTGELFF.

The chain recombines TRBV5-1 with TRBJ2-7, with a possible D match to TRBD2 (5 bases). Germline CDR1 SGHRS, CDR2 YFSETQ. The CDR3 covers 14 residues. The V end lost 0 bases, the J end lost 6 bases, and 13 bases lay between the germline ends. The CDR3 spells CASSLDPLAREQYF. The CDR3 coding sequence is TGCGCCAGCAGCTTGGATCCCTTAGCGCGCGAGCAGTACTTC.

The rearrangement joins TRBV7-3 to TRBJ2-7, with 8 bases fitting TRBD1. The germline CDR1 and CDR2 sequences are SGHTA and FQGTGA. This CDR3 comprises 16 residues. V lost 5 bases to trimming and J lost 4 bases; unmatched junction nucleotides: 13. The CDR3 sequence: CASSLQGVGTPYEQYF. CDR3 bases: TGTGCCAGCAGCCTACAGGGGGTAGGAACCCCGTACGAGCAGTACTTC.

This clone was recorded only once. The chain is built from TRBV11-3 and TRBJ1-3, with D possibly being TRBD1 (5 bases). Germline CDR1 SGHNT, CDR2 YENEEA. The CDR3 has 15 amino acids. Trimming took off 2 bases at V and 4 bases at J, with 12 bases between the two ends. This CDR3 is CASSLWTISGNTIYF. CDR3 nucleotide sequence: TGTGCCAGCAGCTTATGGACAATCTCCGGAAACACCATATATTTT.

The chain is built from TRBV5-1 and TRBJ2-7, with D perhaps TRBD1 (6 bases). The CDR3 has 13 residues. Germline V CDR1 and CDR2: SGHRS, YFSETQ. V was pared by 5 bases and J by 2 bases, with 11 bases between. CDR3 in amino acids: CASSNREPYEQYF. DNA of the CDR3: TGCGCCAGCAGTAACAGGGAGCCCTACGAGCAGTACTTC. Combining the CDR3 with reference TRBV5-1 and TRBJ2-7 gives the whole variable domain KAGVTQTPRYLIKTRGQQVTLSCSPISGHRSVSWYQQTPGQGLQFLFEYFSETQRNKGNFPGRFSGRQFSNSRSEMNVSTLELGDSALYLCASSNREPYEQYFGPGTRLTVT.

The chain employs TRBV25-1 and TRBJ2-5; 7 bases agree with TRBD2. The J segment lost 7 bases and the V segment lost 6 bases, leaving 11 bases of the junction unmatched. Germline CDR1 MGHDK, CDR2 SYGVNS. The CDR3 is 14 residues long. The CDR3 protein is CASSAMGGSGTQYF. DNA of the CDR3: TGTGCCAGCAGCGCGATGGGGGGGTCGGGGACCCAGTACTTC.

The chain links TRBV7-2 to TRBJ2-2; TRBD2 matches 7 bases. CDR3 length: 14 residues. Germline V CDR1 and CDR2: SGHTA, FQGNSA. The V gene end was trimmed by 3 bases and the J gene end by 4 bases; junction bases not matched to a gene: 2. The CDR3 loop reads CASSLGGGTGELFF. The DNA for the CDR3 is TGTGCCAGCAGCTTGGGGGGGGGCACCGGGGAGCTGTTTTTT.

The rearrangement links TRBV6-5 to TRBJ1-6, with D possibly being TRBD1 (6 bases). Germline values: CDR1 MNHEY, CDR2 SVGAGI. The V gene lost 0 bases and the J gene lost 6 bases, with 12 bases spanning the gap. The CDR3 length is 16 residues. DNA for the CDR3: TGTGCCAGCAGTTACTCACAGGGACCGCCTAATTCACCCCTCCACTTT. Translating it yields CASSYSQGPPNSPLHF.

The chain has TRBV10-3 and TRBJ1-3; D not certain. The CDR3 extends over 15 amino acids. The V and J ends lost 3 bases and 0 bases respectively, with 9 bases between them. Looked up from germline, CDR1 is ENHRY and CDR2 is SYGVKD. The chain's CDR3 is CAISELPSSGNTIYF. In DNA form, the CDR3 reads TGTGCCATCAGTGAACTGCCAAGCTCTGGAAACACCATATATTTT.

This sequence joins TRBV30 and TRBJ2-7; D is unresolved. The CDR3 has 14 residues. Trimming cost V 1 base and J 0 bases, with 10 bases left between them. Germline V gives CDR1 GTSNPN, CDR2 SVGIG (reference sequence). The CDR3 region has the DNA TGTGCCTGGAGTGCCGGCGGATCCTCCTACGAGCAGTACTTC. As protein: CAWSAGGSSYEQYF. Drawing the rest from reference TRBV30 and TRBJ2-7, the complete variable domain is SQTIHQWPATLVQPVGSPLSLECTVEGTSNPNLYWYRQAAGRGLQLLFYSVGIGQISSEVPQNLSASRPQDRQFILSSKKLLLSDSGFYLCAWSAGGSSYEQYFGPGTRLTVT.

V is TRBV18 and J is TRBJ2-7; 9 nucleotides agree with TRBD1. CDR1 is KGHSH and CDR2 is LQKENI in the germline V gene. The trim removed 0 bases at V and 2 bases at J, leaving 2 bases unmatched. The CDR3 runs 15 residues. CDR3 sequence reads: CASSPPGTGTYEQYF. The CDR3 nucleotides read TGTGCCAGCTCACCACCCGGGACAGGGACCTACGAGCAGTACTTC.

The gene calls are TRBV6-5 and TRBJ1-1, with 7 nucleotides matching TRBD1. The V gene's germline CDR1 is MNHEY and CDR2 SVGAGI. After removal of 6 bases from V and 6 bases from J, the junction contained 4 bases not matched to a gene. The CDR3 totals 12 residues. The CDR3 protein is CASSGTDPEAFF. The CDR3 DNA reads TGTGCCAGCAGCGGGACAGACCCTGAAGCTTTCTTT.

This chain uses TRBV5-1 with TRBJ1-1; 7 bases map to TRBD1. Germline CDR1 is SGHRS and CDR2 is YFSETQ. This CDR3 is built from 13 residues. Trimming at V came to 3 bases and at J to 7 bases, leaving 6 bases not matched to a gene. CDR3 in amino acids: CASSSQGSGEAFF. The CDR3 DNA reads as TGCGCCAGCAGCTCACAGGGGAGCGGTGAAGCTTTCTTT.

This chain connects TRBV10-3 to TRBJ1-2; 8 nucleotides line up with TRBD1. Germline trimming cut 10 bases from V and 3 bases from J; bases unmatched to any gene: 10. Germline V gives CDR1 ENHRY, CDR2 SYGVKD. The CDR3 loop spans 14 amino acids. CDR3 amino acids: CATLRTGRDYGYTF. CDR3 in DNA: TGTGCCACCCTAAGGACAGGGCGGGACTATGGCTACACCTTC.

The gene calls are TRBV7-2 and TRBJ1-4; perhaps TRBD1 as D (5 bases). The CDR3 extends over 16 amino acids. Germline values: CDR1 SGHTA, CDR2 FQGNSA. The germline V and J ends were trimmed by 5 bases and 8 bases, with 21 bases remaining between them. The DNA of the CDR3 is TGTGCCAGCAGCCCCCTTCGCGGGGGAGTCCGGGAAAAACTGTTTTTT. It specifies CASSPLRGGVREKLFF. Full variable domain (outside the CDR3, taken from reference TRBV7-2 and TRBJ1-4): GAGVSQSPSNKVTEKGKDVELRCDPISGHTALYWYRQSLGQGLEFLIYFQGNSAPDKSGLPSDRFSAERTGGSVSTLTIQRTQQEDSAVYLCASSPLRGGVREKLFFGSGTQLSVL.

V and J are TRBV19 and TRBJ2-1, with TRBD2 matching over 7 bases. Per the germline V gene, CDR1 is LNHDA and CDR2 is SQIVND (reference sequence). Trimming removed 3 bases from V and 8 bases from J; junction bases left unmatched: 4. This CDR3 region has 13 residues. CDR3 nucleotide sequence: TGTGCCAGTAGTATCAGACGGGGGGATGAGCAGTTCTTC. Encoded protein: CASSIRRGDEQFF.

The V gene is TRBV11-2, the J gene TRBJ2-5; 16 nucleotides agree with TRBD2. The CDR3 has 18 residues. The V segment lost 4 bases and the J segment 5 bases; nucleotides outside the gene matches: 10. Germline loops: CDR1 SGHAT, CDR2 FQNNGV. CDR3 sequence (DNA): TGTGCCAGCAGCTCGGGACTAGCGGGGGGGCCAGAGACGGAGACCCAGTACTTC. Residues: CASSSGLAGGPETETQYF.

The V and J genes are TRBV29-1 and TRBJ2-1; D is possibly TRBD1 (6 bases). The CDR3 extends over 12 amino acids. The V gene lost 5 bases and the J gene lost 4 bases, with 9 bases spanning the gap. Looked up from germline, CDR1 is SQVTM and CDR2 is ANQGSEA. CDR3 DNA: TGCAGCGTTACACAGGGTTACAATGAGCAGTTCTTC. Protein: CSVTQGYNEQFF.